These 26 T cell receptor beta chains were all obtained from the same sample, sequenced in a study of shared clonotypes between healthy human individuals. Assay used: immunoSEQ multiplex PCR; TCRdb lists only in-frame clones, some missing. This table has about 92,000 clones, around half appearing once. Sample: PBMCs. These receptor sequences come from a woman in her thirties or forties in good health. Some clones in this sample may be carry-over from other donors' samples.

In nucleotides, the CDR3 is TGCGCCAGCAGCCCTAGGCCGGGATCTGAGCAGTTCTTC. It translates to CASSPRPGSEQFF. The chain employs TRBV5-1 and TRBJ2-1; tentatively, D is TRBD2 (5 bases). Germline CDR1 SGHRS, CDR2 YFSETQ. The V end lost 4 bases, the J end lost 9 bases, and 14 bases lay between the germline ends. The CDR3 spans 13 residues. The complete variable domain, with remaining parts taken from reference TRBV5-1 and TRBJ2-1, reads KAGVTQTPRYLIKTRGQQVTLSCSPISGHRSVSWYQQTPGQGLQFLFEYFSETQRNKGNFPGRFSGRQFSNSRSEMNVSTLELGDSALYLCASSPRPGSEQFFGPGTRLTVL.

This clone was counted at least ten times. The CDR3 loop is CASSLRDRITEAFF. The CDR3 DNA follows: TGTGCCAGCAGCCTACGGGACAGGATCACTGAAGCTTTCTTT. This chain uses TRBV13 with TRBJ1-1; 8 nucleotides align to TRBD1. This CDR3 region has 14 residues. V trimming: 5 bases; J trimming: 4 bases; junction bases outside the gene matches: 6. CDR1 and CDR2 from the germline V gene are PRHDT and FYEKMQ (reference sequence).

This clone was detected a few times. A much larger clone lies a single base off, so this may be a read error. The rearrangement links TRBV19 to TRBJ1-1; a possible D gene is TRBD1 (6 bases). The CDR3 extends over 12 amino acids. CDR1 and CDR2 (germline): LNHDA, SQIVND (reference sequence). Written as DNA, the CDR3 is TGTGCCAGTAGAACAGGGTACACTGAAGCTTCCTTT. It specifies CASRTGYTEASF.

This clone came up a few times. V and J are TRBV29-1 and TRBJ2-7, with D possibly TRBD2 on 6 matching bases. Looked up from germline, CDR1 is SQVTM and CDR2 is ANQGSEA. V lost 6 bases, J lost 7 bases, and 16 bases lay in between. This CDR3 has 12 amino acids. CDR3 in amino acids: CSVRTSSGEQYF. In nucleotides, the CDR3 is TGCAGCGTCCGCACTAGCTCGGGAGAGCAGTACTTC.

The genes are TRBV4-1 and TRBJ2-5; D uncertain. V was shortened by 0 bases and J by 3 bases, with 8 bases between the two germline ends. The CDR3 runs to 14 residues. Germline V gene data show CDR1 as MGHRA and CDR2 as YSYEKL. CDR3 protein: CASSQDWHKETQYF. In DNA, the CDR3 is TGCGCCAGCAGCCAAGATTGGCACAAAGAGACCCAGTACTTC.

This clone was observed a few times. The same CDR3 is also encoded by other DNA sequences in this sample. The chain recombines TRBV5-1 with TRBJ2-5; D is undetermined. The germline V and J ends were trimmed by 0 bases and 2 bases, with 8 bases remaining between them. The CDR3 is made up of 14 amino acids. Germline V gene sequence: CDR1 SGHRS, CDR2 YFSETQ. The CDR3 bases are TGCGCCAGCAGCTTGGGTTCCTTACAAGAGACCCAGTACTTC. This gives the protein CASSLGSLQETQYF. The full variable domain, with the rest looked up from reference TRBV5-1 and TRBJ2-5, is KAGVTQTPRYLIKTRGQQVTLSCSPISGHRSVSWYQQTPGQGLQFLFEYFSETQRNKGNFPGRFSGRQFSNSRSEMNVSTLELGDSALYLCASSLGSLQETQYFGPGTRLLVL.

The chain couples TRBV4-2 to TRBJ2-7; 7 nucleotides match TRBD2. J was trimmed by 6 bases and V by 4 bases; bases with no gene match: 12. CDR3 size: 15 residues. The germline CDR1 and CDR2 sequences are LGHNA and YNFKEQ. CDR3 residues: CASSPLGSGDSEQYF. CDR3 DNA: TGTGCCAGCAGCCCCCTCGGAAGCGGGGATTCCGAGCAGTACTTC.

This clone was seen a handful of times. The CDR3 DNA sequence: TGCGCCAGCAGCCAAGAGGGCGGTTGGACAGGGAAAAACTACGAGCAGTACTTC. This gives the protein CASSQEGGWTGKNYEQYF. The rearrangement uses TRBV4-1 and TRBJ2-7; 8 bases match TRBD1. CDR1 is MGHRA, CDR2 YSYEKL, per germline. V was pared by 0 bases and J by 3 bases, with 13 bases of the junction left unmatched. CDR3 length: 18 residues.

The CDR3 sequence: CASSFGREAETQYF. CDR3 DNA: TGCGCCAGCAGCTTCGGTAGGGAGGCAGAGACCCAGTACTTC. The chain joins TRBV5-1 to TRBJ2-5; D is perhaps TRBD2 (6 bases). V shed 2 bases and J shed 4 bases, with 12 bases lying between them. CDR3 size: 14 residues. The V gene's germline CDR1 is SGHRS and CDR2 YFSETQ. Drawing the rest from reference TRBV5-1 and TRBJ2-5, the complete variable domain is KAGVTQTPRYLIKTRGQQVTLSCSPISGHRSVSWYQQTPGQGLQFLFEYFSETQRNKGNFPGRFSGRQFSNSRSEMNVSTLELGDSALYLCASSFGREAETQYFGPGTRLLVL.

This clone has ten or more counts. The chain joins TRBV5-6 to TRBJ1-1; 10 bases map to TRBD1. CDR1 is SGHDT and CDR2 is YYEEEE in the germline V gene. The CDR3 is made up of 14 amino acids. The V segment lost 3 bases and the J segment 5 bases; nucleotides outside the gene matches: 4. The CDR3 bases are TGTGCCAGCAGCTCATGGGACAGGGGAACTGAAGCTTTCTTT. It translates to CASSSWDRGTEAFF.

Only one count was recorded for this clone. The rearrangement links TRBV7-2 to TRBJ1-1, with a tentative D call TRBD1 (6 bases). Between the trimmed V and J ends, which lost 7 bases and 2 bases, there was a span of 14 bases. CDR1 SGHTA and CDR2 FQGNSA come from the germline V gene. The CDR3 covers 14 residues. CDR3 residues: CASNPRQANTEAFF. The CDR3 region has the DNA TGTGCCAGCAACCCAAGACAGGCCAACACTGAAGCTTTCTTT.

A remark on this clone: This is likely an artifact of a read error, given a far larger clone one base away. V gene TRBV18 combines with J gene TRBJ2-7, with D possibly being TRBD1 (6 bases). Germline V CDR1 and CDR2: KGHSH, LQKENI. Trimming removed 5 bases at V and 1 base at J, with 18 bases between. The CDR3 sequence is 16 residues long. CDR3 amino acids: CASSLQGPAGSYEQYF. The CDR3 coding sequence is TGTGCCAGCTCATTACAGGGTCCTGCTGGGTCCTACGAGCAGTACTTC.

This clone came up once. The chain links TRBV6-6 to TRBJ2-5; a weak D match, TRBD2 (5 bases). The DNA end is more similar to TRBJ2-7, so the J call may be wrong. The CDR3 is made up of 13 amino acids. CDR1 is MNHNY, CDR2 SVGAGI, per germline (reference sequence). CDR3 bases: TGTGCCAGCAGTGACTACAGCTCCTACGAGCAGTACTTC. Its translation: CASSDYSSYEQYF.

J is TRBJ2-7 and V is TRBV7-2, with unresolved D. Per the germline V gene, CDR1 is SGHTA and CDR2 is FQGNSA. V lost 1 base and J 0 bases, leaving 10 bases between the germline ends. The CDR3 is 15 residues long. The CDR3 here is CASSLDPQVSYEQYF. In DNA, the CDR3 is TGTGCCAGCAGCTTAGATCCTCAGGTCTCCTACGAGCAGTACTTC.

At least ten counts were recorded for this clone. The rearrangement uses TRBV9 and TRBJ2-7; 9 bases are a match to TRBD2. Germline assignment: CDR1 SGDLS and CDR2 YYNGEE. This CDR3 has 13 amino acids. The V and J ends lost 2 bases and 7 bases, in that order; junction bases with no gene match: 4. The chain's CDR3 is CASSVGLAGEQYF. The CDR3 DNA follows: TGTGCCAGCAGCGTTGGGCTAGCGGGAGAGCAGTACTTC.

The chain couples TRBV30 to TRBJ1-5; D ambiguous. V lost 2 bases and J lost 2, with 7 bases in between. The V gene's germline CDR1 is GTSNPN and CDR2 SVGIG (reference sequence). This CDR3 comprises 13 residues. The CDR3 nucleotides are TGTGCCTGGAGTCCGACCCGCAATCAGCCCCAGCATTTT. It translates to CAWSPTRNQPQHF.

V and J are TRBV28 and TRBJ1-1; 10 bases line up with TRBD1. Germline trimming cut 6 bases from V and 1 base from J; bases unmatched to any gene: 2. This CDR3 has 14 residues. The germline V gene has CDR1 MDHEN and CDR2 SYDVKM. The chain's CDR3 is CASRGTGENTEAFF. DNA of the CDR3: TGTGCCAGCAGAGGGACAGGGGAGAACACTGAAGCTTTCTTT. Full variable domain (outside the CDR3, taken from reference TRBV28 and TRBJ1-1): DVKVTQSSRYLVKRTGEKVFLECVQDMDHENMFWYRQDPGLGLRLIYFSYDVKMKEKGDIPEGYSVSREKKERFSLILESASTNQTSMYLCASRGTGENTEAFFGQGTRLTVV.

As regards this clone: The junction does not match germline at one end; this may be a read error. The CDR3 protein is CSAGEVSVQFF. In DNA, the CDR3 is TGCAGTGCTGGAGAAGTGAGCGTGCAGTTCTTC. This chain connects TRBV20-1 to TRBJ2-1; no firm D call. The CDR3 is 11 amino acids. In germline, CDR1 is DFQATT, CDR2 SNEGSKA (reference sequence).

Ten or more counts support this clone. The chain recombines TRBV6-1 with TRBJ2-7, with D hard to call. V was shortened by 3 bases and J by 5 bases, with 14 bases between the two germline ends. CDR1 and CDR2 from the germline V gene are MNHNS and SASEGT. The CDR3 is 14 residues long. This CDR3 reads CASSDAPTRNEQYF. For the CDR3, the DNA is TGTGCCAGCAGTGACGCTCCCACCCGGAACGAGCAGTACTTC.

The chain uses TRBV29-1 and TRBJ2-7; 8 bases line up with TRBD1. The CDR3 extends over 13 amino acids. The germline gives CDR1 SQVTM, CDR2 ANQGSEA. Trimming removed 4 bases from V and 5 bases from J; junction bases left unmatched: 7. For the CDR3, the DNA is TGCAGCGTTGTAGACAGGGGAAGGCACGAGCAGTACTTC. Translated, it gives CSVVDRGRHEQYF.

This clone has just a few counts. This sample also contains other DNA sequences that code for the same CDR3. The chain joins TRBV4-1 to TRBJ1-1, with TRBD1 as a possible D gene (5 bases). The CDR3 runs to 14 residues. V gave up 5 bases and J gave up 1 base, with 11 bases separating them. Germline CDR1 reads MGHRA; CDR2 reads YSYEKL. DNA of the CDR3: TGCGCCAGCAGCACTCCCGGGGGGAACACTGAAGCTTTCTTT. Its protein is CASSTPGGNTEAFF.

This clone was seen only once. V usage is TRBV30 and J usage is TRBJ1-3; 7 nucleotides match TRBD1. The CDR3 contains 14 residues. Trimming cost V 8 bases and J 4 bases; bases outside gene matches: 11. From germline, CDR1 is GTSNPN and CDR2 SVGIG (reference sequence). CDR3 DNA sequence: TGTGCCCAAGAAGACAGGGTGACCGGAAACACCATATATTTT. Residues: CAQEDRVTGNTIYF.

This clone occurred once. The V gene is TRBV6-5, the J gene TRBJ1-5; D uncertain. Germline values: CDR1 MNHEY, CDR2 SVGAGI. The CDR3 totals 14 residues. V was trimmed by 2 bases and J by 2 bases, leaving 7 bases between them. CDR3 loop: CASSYQVGNQPQHF. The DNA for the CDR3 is TGTGCCAGCAGTTACCAGGTGGGCAATCAGCCCCAGCATTTT.

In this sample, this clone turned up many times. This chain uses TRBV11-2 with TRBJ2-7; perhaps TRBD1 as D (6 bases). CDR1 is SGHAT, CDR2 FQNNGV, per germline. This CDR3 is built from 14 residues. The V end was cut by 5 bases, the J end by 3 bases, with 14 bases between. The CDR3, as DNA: TGTGCCAGCAGCCCACTGGACAGCCTCTACGAGCAGTACTTC. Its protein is CASSPLDSLYEQYF. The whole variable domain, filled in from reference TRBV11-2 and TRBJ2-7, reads EAGVAQSPRYKIIEKRQSVAFWCNPISGHATLYWYQQILGQGPKLLIQFQNNGVVDDSQLPKDRFSAERLKGVDSTLKIQPAKLEDSAVYLCASSPLDSLYEQYFGPGTRLTVT.

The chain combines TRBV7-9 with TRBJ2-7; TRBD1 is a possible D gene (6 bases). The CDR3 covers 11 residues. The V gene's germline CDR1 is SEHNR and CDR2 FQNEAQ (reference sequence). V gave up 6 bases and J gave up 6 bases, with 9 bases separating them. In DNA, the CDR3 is TGTGCCAGCAGTCAGGGGCCCGAGCAGTACTTC. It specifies CASSQGPEQYF.

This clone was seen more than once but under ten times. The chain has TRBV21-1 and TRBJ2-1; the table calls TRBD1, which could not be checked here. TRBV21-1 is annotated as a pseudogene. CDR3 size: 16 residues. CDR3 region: CASSKEGTGDHNEQFF. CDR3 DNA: TGTGCCAGCAGCAAAGAGGGGACAGGGGACCACAATGAGCAGTTCTTC.